The T cell receptor beta chain described here comes from a study of blood T cell repertoires in COVID-19. In the study overall: COVID-19 samples, acute and convalescent, were from the United States, Italy and Spain.

In this sample, this clone turned up a few times. In the study's own analysis: Amplification of reference gene primers provided the estimated nucleated cell counts. Profiling relied on immunoSEQ multiplex PCR, and the TCRdb table lists in-frame clones only, not all of them. V and J calls and clone size are given by that table; D and trimming were obtained from the DNA. The sample has about 400,000 clones, roughly 87% seen once. Those who participated ranged in age from roughly 18 to 95 years and resided in around 22 US areas. Researchers sorted participants into cohorts using their self-reported clinical history. The ends lost 7 bases at V and 8 bases at J; junction bases unmatched: 5. Germline V gene lookup returns CDR1 MNHEY and CDR2 SVGAGI. This CDR3 region has 13 residues.

The sequence was obtained from a woman in her forties with acute COVID-19. Specimen: PBMCs or T cells enriched from blood (not recorded which). The rearrangement joins TRBV6-5 to TRBJ1-6; 7 positions agree with TRBD1. For the CDR3, the DNA is TGTGCCAGCAAAGACAGGGTTGATTCACCCCTCCACTTT. Its translation is CASKDRVDSPLHF.